This T cell receptor (beta chain) emerged from a study of post-analysis software for immune sequencing data. Study-wide results and caveats: With TRBV5-6, TRBV5-1 and TRBV20-1 included, about five TRBV segments were more frequent in patients than in controls. Same-batch samples co-clustered strongly by F measure.

TCR beta libraries were prepared from cDNA with unique molecular identifiers. TCRdb independently ran MiXCR on the PCR reads; one entry per CDR3 protein. The sample carries hundreds of thousands of distinct CDR3 sequences, less than 40% recorded once. This clonotype was observed at least ten times. Its target is unknown. Germline CDR1 reads DFQATT; CDR2 reads SNEGSKA (reference sequence). Trimming left V 6 bases short and J 4 bases short, with 18 bases between. The CDR3 spans 14 residues. Sequenced sample: blood. The TCR comes from a girl aged 10 to 17 with multiple sclerosis. The J gene is TRBJ1-2, the V gene TRBV20-1, with a possible D match to TRBD1 (6 bases). The chain's CDR3 is CSAPQQGHIYGYTF. The CDR3 nucleotides are TGCAGTGCCCCGCAGCAGGGACATATCTATGGCTACACCTTC.